A single sample is the source of the 21 T cell receptor beta chains below, sequenced in a study of shared clonotypes between healthy human individuals. Here immunoSEQ multiplex PCR was the method, and the copy in TCRdb shows in-frame clones only, minus some. The data contain roughly 2 million clones, roughly 95% of them singletons. The specimen sequenced was naive CD4+ T cells sorted from blood. As to subset: CD45RA+ positively selected. The receptors were sampled from a young man in good health.

V usage is TRBV19 and J usage is TRBJ2-5; no clear D gene. The germline V and J ends were trimmed by 1 base and 5 bases, with 14 bases remaining between them. The germline gives CDR1 LNHDA, CDR2 SQIVND (reference sequence). The CDR3 contains 15 residues. CDR3 in DNA: TGTGCCAGTAGTATAGGGGCGGCCTCCGGGGAGACCCAGTACTTC. Protein sequence: CASSIGAASGETQYF.

This chain uses TRBV28 with TRBJ1-2; possible D gene TRBD1, 5 bases. The CDR3 contains 14 residues. The V gene lost 6 bases and the J gene lost 0 bases, with 11 bases spanning the gap. Germline V gives CDR1 MDHEN, CDR2 SYDVKM. The CDR3 here is CASSGALSNYGYTF. The CDR3 bases are TGTGCCAGCAGCGGGGCCCTCTCTAACTATGGCTACACCTTC.

The V and J genes are TRBV20-1 and TRBJ1-1; D not certain. Trimming removed 3 bases at V and 7 bases at J, with 9 bases between. Germline CDR1 is DFQATT and CDR2 is SNEGSKA (reference sequence). The CDR3 covers 11 residues. The CDR3 coding sequence is TGCAGTGCTAGGGAGAGGAATGAAGCTTTCTTT. Encoded protein: CSARERNEAFF.

The chain couples TRBV30 to TRBJ2-5; TRBD2 matches at 8 bases. CDR1 is GTSNPN and CDR2 is SVGIG in the germline V gene (reference sequence). CDR3 length: 14 residues. Losses at the gene ends were 2 bases for V and 5 bases for J; bases not matched to a gene: 7. The CDR3 DNA reads TGTGCCTGGAGTCCCGGACTAGCCCGGGAGACCCAGTACTTC. This sequence encodes CAWSPGLARETQYF.

The chain links TRBV4-1 to TRBJ2-7, with TRBD2 matching 8 bases. The V and J ends lost 4 bases and 3 bases, in that order; junction bases with no gene match: 11. Germline CDR1 and CDR2: MGHRA and YSYEKL. The CDR3 totals 16 residues. CDR3 bases: TGCGCCAGCAGCCGAGGAGGAGCGGGGGCTTTCTACGAGCAGTACTTC. It specifies CASSRGGAGAFYEQYF.

This CDR3 reads CASSHGTGEGYEQYF. CDR3 coding DNA: TGCGCCAGCAGCCACGGGACAGGGGAAGGCTACGAGCAGTACTTC. V gene TRBV4-3 combines with J gene TRBJ2-7; 10 bases are shared with TRBD1. Germline assignment: CDR1 LGHNA and CDR2 YSLEER. The CDR3 contains 15 residues. V gave up 3 bases and J gave up 3 bases; unmatched junction bases: 5.

The rearrangement uses TRBV11-2 and TRBJ2-2; 8 bases fit TRBD2. Germline CDR1 reads SGHAT; CDR2 reads FQNNGV. The V gene end was trimmed by 1 base and the J gene end by 7 bases; junction bases not matched to a gene: 5. This CDR3 contains 15 residues. Here the CDR3 reads CASSLVLAGLGELFF. The CDR3 bases are TGTGCCAGCAGCTTAGTGCTAGCGGGCCTCGGGGAGCTGTTTTTT.

The chain recombines TRBV7-2 with TRBJ1-3; D is possibly TRBD1 (5 bases). Trimming removed 1 base at V and 0 bases at J, with 10 bases between. Germline CDR1 and CDR2: SGHTA and FQGNSA. The CDR3 spans 16 residues. The CDR3 region has the DNA TGTGCCAGCAGCTTAGAGGGGACTTTCTCTGGAAACACCATATATTTT. It yields the protein CASSLEGTFSGNTIYF.

The rearrangement links TRBV2 to TRBJ1-1; 9 nucleotides line up with TRBD1. J gave up 4 bases and V 10 bases, and 7 bases lay outside the gene matches. The CDR3 is made up of 13 amino acids. Germline lookup yields CDR1 SNHLY and CDR2 FYNNEI. Here the CDR3 reads CATGQGSSTEAFF. CDR3 sequence (DNA): TGTGCCACCGGACAGGGGAGTAGCACTGAAGCTTTCTTT.

This chain connects TRBV28 to TRBJ1-2; D may be TRBD1 (6 bases). This CDR3 contains 14 residues. The germline V gene encodes CDR1 MDHEN and CDR2 SYDVKM. V dropped 4 bases and J dropped 4 bases, with 13 bases sitting between them. The CDR3 region is CASSSNRVGYGYTF. CDR3 DNA sequence: TGTGCCAGCAGTTCTAACAGGGTTGGCTATGGCTACACCTTC.

The rearrangement joins TRBV5-1 to TRBJ1-6; 8 nucleotides agree with TRBD1. CDR3 length: 14 residues. V lost 5 bases, J lost 7 bases, and 5 bases stayed unmatched. Germline lookup yields CDR1 SGHRS and CDR2 YFSETQ. The chain's CDR3 is CASRLQGENSPLHF. In DNA form, the CDR3 reads TGCGCCAGCAGATTACAGGGGGAAAATTCACCCCTCCACTTT.

The rearrangement links TRBV4-3 to TRBJ1-1, with D maybe TRBD1 (6 bases). The CDR3 spans 16 residues. Trimming removed 0 bases at V and 0 bases at J, with 11 bases between. Germline V gene sequence: CDR1 LGHNA, CDR2 YSLEER. DNA for the CDR3: TGCGCCAGCAGCCAAGACTATCAGGGGATGAACACTGAAGCTTTCTTT. It specifies CASSQDYQGMNTEAFF.

CDR3 amino acids: CASTMEDRPNYGYTF. The CDR3 DNA reads TGTGCCAGCACCATGGAGGATCGTCCGAACTATGGCTACACCTTC. The rearrangement joins TRBV2 to TRBJ1-2; no reliable D call. Germline V gene lookup returns CDR1 SNHLY and CDR2 FYNNEI. This CDR3 region has 15 residues. Trimming took 7 bases from V and 2 from J, leaving 17 bases between them.

The chain has TRBV29-1 and TRBJ2-3, with D perhaps given as TRBD1 or TRBD2 (5 bases each). Trimming pared 4 bases from V and 4 bases from J, leaving 9 bases between. From germline, CDR1 is SQVTM and CDR2 ANQGSEA. The CDR3 length is 12 residues. CDR3 region: CSVGGTSDTQYF. In nucleotides, the CDR3 is TGCAGCGTTGGAGGGACCTCAGATACGCAGTATTTT.

With respect to this clone: This sample also contains other DNA sequences that code for the same CDR3. The chain joins TRBV7-2 to TRBJ1-1; 7 bases are a match to TRBD1. The CDR3 has 15 amino acids. The germline gives CDR1 SGHTA, CDR2 FQGNSA. Trimming at V came to 1 base and at J to 1 base, leaving 3 bases not matched to a gene. CDR3 bases: TGTGCCAGCAGCTTAGGAGGGACAGCGAACACTGAAGCTTTCTTT. As protein: CASSLGGTANTEAFF.

The chain recombines TRBV19 with TRBJ2-7; D not certain. Germline CDR1 and CDR2: LNHDA and SQIVND (reference sequence). Deletions cut 7 bases from V and 0 bases from J, with 13 bases between. This CDR3 is built from 14 residues. The CDR3 DNA follows: TGTGCCAGTACCCTGAGTTTAAGCTCCTACGAGCAGTACTTC. This translates into CASTLSLSSYEQYF.

The chain links TRBV7-8 to TRBJ1-5; D perhaps matches TRBD1 (6 bases). The CDR3 runs 15 residues. Deletions cut 2 bases from V and 2 bases from J, with 10 bases between. Germline V lookup: CDR1 SGHVS, CDR2 FQNEAQ. The CDR3 sequence: CASSLTGYRNQPQHF. The CDR3 region has the DNA TGTGCCAGCAGCTTAACAGGGTACCGCAATCAGCCCCAGCATTTT.

The J gene is TRBJ1-1, the V gene TRBV10-3, with 9 positions matching TRBD1. The CDR3 extends over 15 amino acids. With 4 bases clipped from V and 3 bases from J, the junction kept 6 bases outside the gene matches. Germline V gives CDR1 ENHRY, CDR2 SYGVKD. The CDR3 spells CAISGSGTGYTEAFF. CDR3 DNA sequence: TGTGCCATCAGTGGTTCCGGGACAGGGTACACTGAAGCTTTCTTT.

Of note for this clone: Other DNA variants within this sample encode the same CDR3. V and J are TRBV9 and TRBJ1-1; D call uncertain. CDR1 and CDR2 (germline): SGDLS, YYNGEE. The length of the CDR3 is 14 residues. V gave up 0 bases and J gave up 1 base, with 7 bases separating them. The CDR3 region has the DNA TGTGCCAGCAGCGTAGGAGGAGAGAACACTGAAGCTTTCTTT. Protein product: CASSVGGENTEAFF. Full variable domain (missing parts from reference TRBV9 and TRBJ1-1): DSGVTQTPKHLITATGQRVTLRCSPRSGDLSVYWYQQSLDQGLQFLIQYYNGEERAKGNILERFSAQQFPDLHSELNLSSLELGDSALYFCASSVGGENTEAFFGQGTRLTVV.

The chain couples TRBV9 to TRBJ2-1; 10 bases line up with TRBD2. The V gene end was trimmed by 0 bases and the J gene end by 7 bases; junction bases not matched to a gene: 10. The length of the CDR3 is 17 residues. Germline V gene lookup returns CDR1 SGDLS and CDR2 YYNGEE. CDR3 sequence: CASSVVGSSGSGNEQFF. The CDR3 region has the DNA TGTGCCAGCAGCGTAGTGGGATCTAGCGGGAGTGGTAATGAGCAGTTCTTC.

The chain joins TRBV7-9 to TRBJ1-4, with D uncertain. Per germline, CDR1 SEHNR and CDR2 FQNEAQ (reference sequence). The V gene lost 1 base and the J gene lost 6 bases, with 6 bases spanning the gap. The CDR3 covers 13 residues. The CDR3 protein is CASSLGAHEKLFF. In DNA, the CDR3 is TGTGCCAGCAGCTTAGGAGCCCATGAAAAACTGTTTTTT.